Shown below are 11 T cell receptor beta chains from a single sample sequenced in a study of Tregs in tolerant kidney transplant recipients. Assay used: immunoSEQ multiplex PCR; TCRdb lists only in-frame clones, some missing. The sample records about 240,000 clones, 84% being singletons. Sequences were obtained from CD4+ T cells from blood. The receptors were gathered from a human donor in good health.

This clone was detected only a few times. The V call is TRBV7-9, the J call TRBJ1-2; 8 bases agree with TRBD1. This CDR3 spans 16 amino acids. V was clipped by 5 bases and J by 0 bases; unmatched bases: 8. Germline V gene lookup returns CDR1 SEHNR and CDR2 FQNEAQ (reference sequence). The CDR3 region is CASSHTTGGTNYGYTF. The DNA of the CDR3 is TGTGCCAGCAGCCATACTACAGGGGGAACTAACTATGGCTACACCTTC.

The chain recombines TRBV18 with TRBJ2-1; possible D gene TRBD2, 6 bases. The CDR3 is 16 residues long. V was clipped by 2 bases and J by 2 bases, with 13 bases between them. Germline V gene lookup returns CDR1 KGHSH and CDR2 LQKENI. This CDR3 reads CASSPGSGPPYNEQFF. For the CDR3, the DNA is TGTGCCAGCTCACCAGGGAGCGGGCCCCCCTACAATGAGCAGTTCTTC. The variable domain in full, with the rest retrieved from reference TRBV18 and TRBJ2-1, is NAGVMQNPRHLVRRRGQEARLRCSPMKGHSHVYWYRQLPEEGLKFMVYLQKENIIDESGMPKERFSAEFPKEGPSILRIQQVVRGDSAAYFCASSPGSGPPYNEQFFGPGTRLTVL.

This clone has just a few counts. The chain carries TRBV5-5 and TRBJ2-4, with unresolved D. V lost 5 bases and J 4 bases, leaving 7 bases between the germline ends. The CDR3 length is 12 residues. Germline V gene data show CDR1 as SGHKS and CDR2 as YYEKEE (reference sequence). CDR3 DNA: TGTGCCAGCAGTCTGACAAAAAACATTCAGTACTTC. This translates into CASSLTKNIQYF.

The chain couples TRBV5-1 to TRBJ2-1; 10 nucleotides agree with TRBD1. Germline trimming cut 4 bases from V and 5 bases from J; bases unmatched to any gene: 9. CDR3 size: 16 residues. Per the germline V gene, CDR1 is SGHRS and CDR2 is YFSETQ. Written as DNA, the CDR3 is TGCGCCAGCAGCAGAACCGGGACAGGGGTTAACAATGAGCAGTTCTTC. It yields the protein CASSRTGTGVNNEQFF.

The chain couples TRBV11-3 to TRBJ1-3; D is ambiguous. The V gene's germline CDR1 is SGHNT and CDR2 YENEEA. Trimming stripped 1 base from V and 0 bases from J, with 4 bases between. The CDR3 has 14 amino acids. Written as DNA, the CDR3 is TGTGCCAGCAGCTTAGGGAACTCTGGAAACACCATATATTTT. Protein: CASSLGNSGNTIYF.

This clone was detected a few times. V is TRBV4-1 and J is TRBJ2-7; D call uncertain. CDR1 is MGHRA and CDR2 is YSYEKL in the germline V gene. The germline V and J ends were trimmed by 0 bases and 6 bases, with 12 bases remaining between them. The CDR3 is made up of 14 amino acids. CDR3 nucleotide sequence: TGCGCCAGCAGCCAAGAGTTCTACAACCCCGAGCAGTACTTC. Amino acids: CASSQEFYNPEQYF.

The chain couples TRBV5-5 to TRBJ1-4, with no clear D. Between the trimmed V and J ends, which lost 0 bases and 6 bases, there was a span of 9 bases. This CDR3 comprises 14 residues. Germline V gives CDR1 SGHKS, CDR2 YYEKEE (reference sequence). The CDR3 is CASSLGRRHEKLFF. The CDR3 DNA sequence: TGTGCCAGCAGCTTGGGAAGGAGACATGAAAAACTGTTTTTT.

The chain recombines TRBV18 with TRBJ1-1; tentatively, D is TRBD1 (5 bases). The germline CDR1 and CDR2 sequences are KGHSH and LQKENI. This CDR3 has 16 amino acids. V was cut by 3 bases and J by 6 bases, with 20 bases left in between. As DNA, the CDR3 is TGTGCCAGCTCACCCTTGGTAACTTCAGGGATTTCTGAAGCTTTCTTT. Translated, it gives CASSPLVTSGISEAFF. Together with reference TRBV18 and TRBJ1-1, the CDR3 gives the full variable domain: NAGVMQNPRHLVRRRGQEARLRCSPMKGHSHVYWYRQLPEEGLKFMVYLQKENIIDESGMPKERFSAEFPKEGPSILRIQQVVRGDSAAYFCASSPLVTSGISEAFFGQGTRLTVV.

Points on this clone: The sample carries other DNA sequences with the same CDR3. This chain uses TRBV18 with TRBJ2-7, with 8 bases lining up with TRBD1. In germline, CDR1 is KGHSH, CDR2 LQKENI. CDR3 length equals 14 residues. The V gene end was trimmed by 3 bases and the J gene end by 2 bases; junction bases not matched to a gene: 3. DNA for the CDR3: TGTGCCAGCTCACCGGGGACAGGAGCCTACGAGCAGTACTTC. Its translation is CASSPGTGAYEQYF.

By frequency in the sample, this clone is medium-sized. The rearrangement links TRBV19 to TRBJ1-5, with 8 positions matching TRBD1. The V gene's germline CDR1 is LNHDA and CDR2 SQIVND (reference sequence). The ends lost 6 bases at V and 6 bases at J; junction bases unmatched: 7. This CDR3 region has 14 residues. In DNA, the CDR3 is TGTGCCAGTAGCCCTAGACAGGGGACTCAGCCCCAGCATTTT. It translates to CASSPRQGTQPQHF.

This clone was seen only a few times. The rearrangement joins TRBV12-5 to TRBJ2-1; 8 bases agree with TRBD2. Germline values: CDR1 LGHNT, CDR2 FRNRAP. CDR3 length: 14 residues. With 7 bases clipped from V and 2 bases from J, the junction kept 4 bases outside the gene matches. The CDR3 region is CASASGGTYNEQFF. The CDR3 region has the DNA TGTGCTAGTGCTTCGGGGGGGACCTACAATGAGCAGTTCTTC. Variable domain in full (rest from reference TRBV12-5 and TRBJ2-1): DARVTQTPRHKVTEMGQEVTMRCQPILGHNTVFWYRQTMMQGLELLAYFRNRAPLDDSGMPKDRFSAEMPDATLATLKIQPSEPRDSAVYFCASASGGTYNEQFFGPGTRLTVL.